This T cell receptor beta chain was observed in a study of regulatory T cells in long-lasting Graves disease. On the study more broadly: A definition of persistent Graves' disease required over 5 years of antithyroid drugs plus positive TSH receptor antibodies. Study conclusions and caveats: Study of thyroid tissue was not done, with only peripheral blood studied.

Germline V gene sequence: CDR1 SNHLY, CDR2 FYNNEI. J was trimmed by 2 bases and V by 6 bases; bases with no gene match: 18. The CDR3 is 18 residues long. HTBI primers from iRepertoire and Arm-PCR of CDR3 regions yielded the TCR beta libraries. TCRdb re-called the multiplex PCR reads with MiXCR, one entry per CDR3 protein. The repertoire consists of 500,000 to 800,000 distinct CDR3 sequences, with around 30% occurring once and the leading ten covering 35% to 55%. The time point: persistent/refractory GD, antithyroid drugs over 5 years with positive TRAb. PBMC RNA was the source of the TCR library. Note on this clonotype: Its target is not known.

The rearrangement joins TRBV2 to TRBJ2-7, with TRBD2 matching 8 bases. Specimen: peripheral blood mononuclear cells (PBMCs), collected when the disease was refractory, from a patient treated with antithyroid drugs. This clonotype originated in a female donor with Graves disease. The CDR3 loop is CASSRRLAGSYPTYEQYF. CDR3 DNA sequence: TGTGCCAGCAGCCGACGGTTAGCGGGATCCTATCCTACCTACGAGCAGTACTTC.